Listed here are 21 T cell receptor beta chains from one sample, sequenced in a study of radiotherapy plus CTLA-4 blockade in lung cancer. Assay: immunoSEQ multiplex PCR; the TCRdb copy retains only in-frame clones and omits some. This sample carries roughly 32,000 clones, roughly 70% of them seen once, and the ten largest clones take roughly 14%. Sample: peripheral blood, taken from a patient treated with radiotherapy plus ipilimumab. The receptor set was obtained from a human donor with non-small cell lung cancer that progressed on radiotherapy plus ipilimumab.

This rearrangement joins TRBV30 to TRBJ2-5, with 8 bases aligning to TRBD1. Germline values: CDR1 GTSNPN, CDR2 SVGIG (reference sequence). CDR3 size: 15 residues. With V trimmed by 3 bases and J by 9 bases, 15 bases remained unmatched. This chain's CDR3 is CAWRAPDREQGSQYF. Written as DNA, the CDR3 is TGTGCCTGGAGGGCCCCGGACAGGGAACAGGGGTCCCAGTACTTC. Full variable domain (rest looked up from reference TRBV30 and TRBJ2-5): SQTIHQWPATLVQPVGSPLSLECTVEGTSNPNLYWYRQAAGRGLQLLFYSVGIGQISSEVPQNLSASRPQDRQFILSSKKLLLSDSGFYLCAWRAPDREQGSQYFGPGTRLLVL.

The rearrangement joins TRBV19 to TRBJ2-7; D remains unclear. The CDR3 has 13 amino acids. CDR1 and CDR2 from the germline V gene are LNHDA and SQIVND (reference sequence). Trimming took off 3 bases at V and 1 base at J, with 7 bases between the two ends. The CDR3 DNA reads as TGTGCCAGTAGTATTTCACGATCCTACGAGCAGTACTTC. Its protein is CASSISRSYEQYF.

The rearrangement links TRBV21-1 to TRBJ2-1; TRBD2 was called by the table and not checked on the DNA. TRBV21-1 corresponds to a pseudogene. The CDR3 consists of 17 residues. The chain's CDR3 is CASSNPWPAGAYNEQFF. As DNA, the CDR3 is TGTGCCAGCAGCAACCCCTGGCCAGCGGGCGCCTACAATGAGCAGTTCTTC.

This clone was detected once. This rearrangement joins TRBV18 to TRBJ1-4; D possibly corresponds to TRBD1 (5 bases). The CDR3 totals 15 residues. Trimming cost V 0 bases and J 5 bases, with 10 bases left between them. CDR1 is KGHSH, CDR2 LQKENI, per germline. DNA of the CDR3: TGTGCCAGCTCACCACCGGGGGAATCCAATGAAAAACTGTTTTTT. Translated: CASSPPGESNEKLFF.

J is TRBJ2-7 and V is TRBV28; D might be TRBD1 (6 bases). The CDR3 sequence is 11 residues long. Between the trimmed V and J ends, which lost 9 bases and 5 bases, there was a span of 11 bases. The germline gives CDR1 MDHEN, CDR2 SYDVKM. Here the CDR3 reads CASRGFNEQYF. CDR3 nucleotides: TGTGCCAGTAGGGGGTTCAACGAGCAGTACTTC.

This clone was seen a few times. The chain has TRBV7-9 and TRBJ1-6; 8 bases map to TRBD1. Germline-derived CDR1 and CDR2 are SEHNR and FQNEAQ (reference sequence). The CDR3 has 15 residues. V shed 3 bases, J shed 7 bases, and the junction held 5 bases outside the gene matches. The CDR3 region has the DNA TGTGCCAGCAGCTTTGGGGACAGGAAGAATTCACCCCTCCACTTT. Translating gives CASSFGDRKNSPLHF.

The rearrangement links TRBV14 to TRBJ2-3, with 8 bases identical to TRBD2. CDR3 size: 12 residues. V trimming: 6 bases; J trimming: 4 bases; junction bases outside the gene matches: 0. Looked up from germline, CDR1 is SGHDN and CDR2 is FVKESK. This CDR3 reads CASRGLADTQYF. In nucleotides, the CDR3 is TGTGCCAGCAGGGGACTAGCAGATACGCAGTATTTT.

The chain has TRBV29-1 and TRBJ1-1, with D possibly TRBD1 on 5 matching bases. This CDR3 spans 12 amino acids. CDR1 SQVTM and CDR2 ANQGSEA come from the germline V gene. V lost 4 bases, J lost 7 bases, and 13 bases lay in between. This CDR3 reads CSVGGGGLEAFF. CDR3 in DNA: TGCAGCGTTGGGGGTGGGGGACTTGAAGCTTTCTTT. Full variable domain (missing parts from reference TRBV29-1 and TRBJ1-1): SAVISQKPSRDICQRGTSLTIQCQVDSQVTMMFWYRQQPGQSLTLIATANQGSEATYESGFVIDKFPISRPNLTFSTLTVSNMSPEDSSIYLCSVGGGGLEAFFGQGTRLTVV.

The rearrangement links TRBV19 to TRBJ2-2; unclear D gene. The germline V and J ends were trimmed by 6 bases and 2 bases, with 16 bases remaining between them. The CDR3 has 16 amino acids. Looked up from germline, CDR1 is LNHDA and CDR2 is SQIVND (reference sequence). Written as DNA, the CDR3 is TGTGCCAGTAGGTCCCTTGGCCAGCCCAACACCGGGGAGCTGTTTTTT. It translates to CASRSLGQPNTGELFF.

J is TRBJ2-1 and V is TRBV4-2, with unresolved D. Germline CDR1 is LGHNA and CDR2 is YNFKEQ. The CDR3 runs to 16 residues. V lost 3 bases, J lost 0 bases, and 12 bases lay in between. This chain's CDR3 is CASSQPTVSSYNEQFF. Written as DNA, the CDR3 is TGTGCCAGCAGCCAGCCGACGGTGAGCTCCTACAATGAGCAGTTCTTC.

This chain uses TRBV28 with TRBJ1-1; weak D call: TRBD1 (5 bases). The CDR3 extends over 17 amino acids. Germline V CDR1 and CDR2: MDHEN, SYDVKM. V lost 6 bases, J lost 0 bases, and 20 bases lay in between. The CDR3 DNA reads as TGTGCCAGCAGGGCGCAGTCAGGGATGGGATTGAACACTGAAGCTTTCTTT. Translating gives CASRAQSGMGLNTEAFF.

This clone occurred a few times. The rearrangement joins TRBV19 to TRBJ1-3; D perhaps matches TRBD1 (5 bases). Germline CDR1 and CDR2: LNHDA and SQIVND (reference sequence). The CDR3 is 14 residues long. The V gene lost 6 bases and the J gene lost 4 bases, with 13 bases spanning the gap. DNA of the CDR3: TGTGCCAGTAGGCCTGGACACGCAGGAAACACCATATATTTT. This translates into CASRPGHAGNTIYF. Full variable domain (outside the CDR3, taken from reference TRBV19 and TRBJ1-3): DGGITQSPKYLFRKEGQNVTLSCEQNLNHDAMYWYRQDPGQGLRLIYYSQIVNDFQKGDIAEGYSVSREKKESFPLTVTSAQKNPTAFYLCASRPGHAGNTIYFGEGSWLTVV.

This chain links TRBV6-5 with TRBJ2-1, with a tentative D call TRBD1 (6 bases). The germline V gene has CDR1 MNHEY and CDR2 SVGAGI. The CDR3 length is 14 residues. V lost 6 bases and J 6 bases, leaving 15 bases between the germline ends. CDR3 sequence: CASRPTDRSNEQFF. The CDR3 DNA is TGTGCCAGCAGACCCACGGACAGATCCAATGAGCAGTTCTTC.

The chain recombines TRBV7-2 with TRBJ2-7; D possibly uses TRBD1 or TRBD2 (5 bases each). Per the germline V gene, CDR1 is SGHTA and CDR2 is FQGNSA. V dropped 4 bases and J dropped 2 bases, with 9 bases sitting between them. This CDR3 comprises 13 residues. Here the CDR3 DNA reads TGTGCCAGCAGCTGGGGGTCCACCTACGAGCAGTACTTC. Its protein is CASSWGSTYEQYF. Drawing the rest from reference TRBV7-2 and TRBJ2-7, the complete variable domain is GAGVSQSPSNKVTEKGKDVELRCDPISGHTALYWYRQSLGQGLEFLIYFQGNSAPDKSGLPSDRFSAERTGGSVSTLTIQRTQQEDSAVYLCASSWGSTYEQYFGPGTRLTVT.

This clone was observed once. This chain connects TRBV7-2 to TRBJ1-1, with TRBD1 matching over 7 bases. This CDR3 has 15 residues. V lost 5 bases to trimming and J lost 0 bases; unmatched junction nucleotides: 6. Germline assignment: CDR1 SGHTA and CDR2 FQGNSA. In DNA form, the CDR3 reads TGTGCCAGCAGCCCCGTGGGACAGCTGAACACTGAAGCTTTCTTT. Translated: CASSPVGQLNTEAFF. Looking up the rest from reference TRBV7-2 and TRBJ1-1 gives the full variable domain: GAGVSQSPSNKVTEKGKDVELRCDPISGHTALYWYRQSLGQGLEFLIYFQGNSAPDKSGLPSDRFSAERTGGSVSTLTIQRTQQEDSAVYLCASSPVGQLNTEAFFGQGTRLTVV.

This chain uses TRBV18 with TRBJ1-2; D gene unclear. The CDR3 loop spans 14 amino acids. Germline V gene sequence: CDR1 KGHSH, CDR2 LQKENI. The germline V and J ends were trimmed by 0 bases and 8 bases, with 13 bases remaining between them. CDR3 sequence (DNA): TGTGCCAGCTCACCACCGTCTCTGAATTTGGGCTACACCTTC. Protein product: CASSPPSLNLGYTF.

This clone was picked up a small number of times. The chain is built from TRBV11-2 and TRBJ2-1; D might be TRBD2 (6 bases). Germline CDR1 SGHAT, CDR2 FQNNGV. This CDR3 has 15 residues. V lost 5 bases to trimming and J lost 7 bases, with 18 bases between them. For the CDR3, the DNA is TGTGCCAGCAGCGCCGGGGGACGGGAGCTAAATGAGCAGTTCTTC. Translation gives CASSAGGRELNEQFF.

This clone was seen only a few times. The chain couples TRBV4-2 to TRBJ1-3; weak D call: TRBD1 (5 bases). The V and J ends lost 1 base and 0 bases respectively, with 10 bases between them. Per the germline V gene, CDR1 is LGHNA and CDR2 is YNFKEQ. There are 16 residues in the CDR3. CDR3 loop: CASSQGTGTSGNTIYF. CDR3 nucleotides: TGTGCCAGCAGCCAAGGAACAGGAACCTCTGGAAACACCATATATTTT.

The rearrangement joins TRBV7-8 to TRBJ1-1; perhaps TRBD1 as D (6 bases). Germline loops: CDR1 SGHVS, CDR2 FQNEAQ. V was shortened by 6 bases and J by 5 bases, with 13 bases between the two germline ends. This CDR3 comprises 13 residues. The CDR3, as DNA: TGTGCCAGCAGTAAAGGGGGAAGAACTGAAGCTTTCTTT. Its protein is CASSKGGRTEAFF. Combining the CDR3 with reference TRBV7-8 and TRBJ1-1 gives the whole variable domain GAGVSQSPRYKVAKRGQDVALRCDPISGHVSLFWYQQALGQGPEFLTYFQNEAQLDKSGLPSDRFFAERPEGSVSTLKIQRTQQEDSAVYLCASSKGGRTEAFFGQGTRLTVV.

This clone was counted once. The V and J genes are TRBV6-1 and TRBJ2-5; 7 bases map to TRBD1. This CDR3 is 15 amino acids long. Germline trimming cut 4 bases from V and 3 bases from J; bases unmatched to any gene: 8. Germline V gene sequence: CDR1 MNHNS, CDR2 SASEGT. The CDR3 sequence: CASSVNLQGKETQYF. In nucleotides, the CDR3 is TGTGCCAGCAGTGTGAATTTACAGGGGAAAGAGACCCAGTACTTC.

This clone was recorded once. The J gene is TRBJ2-5, the V gene TRBV5-1, with D tentatively TRBD2 (6 bases). The germline gives CDR1 SGHRS, CDR2 YFSETQ. CDR3 length: 17 amino acids. V dropped 0 bases and J dropped 2 bases, with 17 bases sitting between them. CDR3 loop: CASSLAPQGGGQETQYF. The CDR3 DNA follows: TGCGCCAGCAGCTTGGCGCCCCAGGGTGGGGGGCAAGAGACCCAGTACTTC.